This T cell receptor beta chain is drawn from a study of blood T cell repertoires in COVID-19. The V gene lost 8 bases and the J gene lost 4 bases, with 6 bases spanning the gap. The CDR3 runs to 11 residues. Looked up from germline, CDR1 is MDHEN and CDR2 is SYDVKM. Repertoires were generated with immunoSEQ multiplex PCR, while TCRdb's copy carries only in-frame clones and drops some. The data contain 170,000 or so clones, more than 85% of them singletons. The sample was peripheral blood. The sequence was obtained from a man in his fifties or sixties with acute or convalescent COVID-19. This chain uses TRBV28 with TRBJ2-1; D is ambiguous. The CDR3 here is CASSRYNEQFF. The CDR3 DNA sequence: TGTGCCAGCTCGAGGTACAATGAGCAGTTCTTC.